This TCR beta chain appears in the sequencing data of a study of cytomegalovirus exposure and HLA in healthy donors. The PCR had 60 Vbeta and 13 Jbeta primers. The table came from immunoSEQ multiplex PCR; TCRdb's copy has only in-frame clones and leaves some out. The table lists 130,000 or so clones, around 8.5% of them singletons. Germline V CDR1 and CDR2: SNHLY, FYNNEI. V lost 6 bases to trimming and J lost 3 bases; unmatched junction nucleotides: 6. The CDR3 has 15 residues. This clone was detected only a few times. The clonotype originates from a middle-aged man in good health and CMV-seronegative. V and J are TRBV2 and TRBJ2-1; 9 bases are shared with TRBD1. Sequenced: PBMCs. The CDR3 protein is CASSAGQGSYNEQFF. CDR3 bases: TGTGCCAGCAGCGCTGGACAGGGGAGCTACAATGAGCAGTTCTTC. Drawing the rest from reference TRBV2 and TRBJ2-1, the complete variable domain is EPEVTQTPSHQVTQMGQEVILRCVPISNHLYFYWYRQILGQKVEFLVSFYNNEISEKSEIFDDQFSVERPDGSNFTLKIRSTKLEDSAMYFCASSAGQGSYNEQFFGPGTRLTVL.